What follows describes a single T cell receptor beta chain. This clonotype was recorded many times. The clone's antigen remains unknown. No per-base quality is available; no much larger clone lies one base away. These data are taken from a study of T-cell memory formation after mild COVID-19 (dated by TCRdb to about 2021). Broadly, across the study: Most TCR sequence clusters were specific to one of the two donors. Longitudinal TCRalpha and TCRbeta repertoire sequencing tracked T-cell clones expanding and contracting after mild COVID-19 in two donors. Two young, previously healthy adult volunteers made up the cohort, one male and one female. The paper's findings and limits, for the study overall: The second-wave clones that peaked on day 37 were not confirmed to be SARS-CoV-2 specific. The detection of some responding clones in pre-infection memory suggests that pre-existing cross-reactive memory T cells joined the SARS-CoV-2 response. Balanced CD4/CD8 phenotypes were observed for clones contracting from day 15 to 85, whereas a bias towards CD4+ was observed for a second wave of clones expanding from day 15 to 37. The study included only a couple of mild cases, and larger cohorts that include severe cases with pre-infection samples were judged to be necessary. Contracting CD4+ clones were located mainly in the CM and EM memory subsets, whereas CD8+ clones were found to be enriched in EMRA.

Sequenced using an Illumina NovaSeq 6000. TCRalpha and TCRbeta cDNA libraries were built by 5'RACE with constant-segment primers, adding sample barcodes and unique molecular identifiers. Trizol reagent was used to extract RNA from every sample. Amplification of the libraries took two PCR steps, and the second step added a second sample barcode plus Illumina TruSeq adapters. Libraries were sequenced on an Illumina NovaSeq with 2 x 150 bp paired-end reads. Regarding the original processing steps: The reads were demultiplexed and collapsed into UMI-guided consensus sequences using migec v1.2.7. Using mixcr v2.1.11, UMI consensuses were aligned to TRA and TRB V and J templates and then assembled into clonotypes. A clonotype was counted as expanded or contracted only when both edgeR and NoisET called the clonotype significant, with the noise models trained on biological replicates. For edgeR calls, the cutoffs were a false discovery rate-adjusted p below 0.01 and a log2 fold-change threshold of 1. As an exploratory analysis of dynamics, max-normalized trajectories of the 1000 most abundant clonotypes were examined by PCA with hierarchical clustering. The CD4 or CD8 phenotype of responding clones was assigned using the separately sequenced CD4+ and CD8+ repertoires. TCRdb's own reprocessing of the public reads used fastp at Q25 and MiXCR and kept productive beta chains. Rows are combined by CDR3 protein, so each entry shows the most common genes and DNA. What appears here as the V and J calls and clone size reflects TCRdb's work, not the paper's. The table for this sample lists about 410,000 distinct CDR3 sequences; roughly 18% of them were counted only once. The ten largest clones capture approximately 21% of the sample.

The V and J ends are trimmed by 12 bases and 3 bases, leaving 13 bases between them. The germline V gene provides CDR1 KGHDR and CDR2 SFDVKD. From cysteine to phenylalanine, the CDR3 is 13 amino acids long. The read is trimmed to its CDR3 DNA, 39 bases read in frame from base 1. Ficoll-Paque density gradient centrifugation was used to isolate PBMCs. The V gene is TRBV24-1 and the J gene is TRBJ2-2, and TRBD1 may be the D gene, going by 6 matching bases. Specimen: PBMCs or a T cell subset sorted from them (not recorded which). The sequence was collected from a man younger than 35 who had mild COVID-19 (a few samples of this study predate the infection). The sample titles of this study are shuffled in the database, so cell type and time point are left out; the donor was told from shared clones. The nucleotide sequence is TGTGCCGCTGGGCGGACAGACACCGGGGAGCTGTTTTTT. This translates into CAAGRTDTGELFF.